Within the sample, the clone carrying this T cell receptor beta chain is medium-sized (0.01 to 0.1%). The sample is drawn from a study of PD-1 blockade in classical Hodgkin lymphoma. The time point was: cycle 4 day 1 (C4D1), after about 6 weeks of nivolumab. Brentuximab vedotin exposure varied, and every patient relapsed after autologous stem cell transplantation. Investigators isolated CD4+ T cells from thawed PBMCs through magnetic negative selection. Sequencing was performed with immunoSEQ multiplex PCR; in TCRdb, only in-frame clones are kept and a portion is missing. The sample yields about 21,000 clones, around three quarters seen once. The TCR was taken from a human donor with classical Hodgkin lymphoma. The sequencing here drew on CD4+ T cells from blood, taken before the fourth cycle of nivolumab.

For the CDR3, the DNA is TGTGCCAGCAGTTCCACAGGGCTGACCGGGGAGCTGTTTTTT. As protein: CASSSTGLTGELFF. The chain employs TRBV25-1 and TRBJ2-2; TRBD1 might be the D (6 bases). The CDR3 length is 14 residues. V gave up 5 bases and J gave up 5 bases, with 12 bases separating them. CDR1 and CDR2 from the germline V gene are MGHDK and SYGVNS.